This T cell receptor beta chain was retrieved from a study of CD8+CD57+ T cells in acquired aplastic anemia (dated by TCRdb to the late 2010s). In terms of the full investigation: On average, sorted CD4+ and CD8+ cells yielded around 3.1 ug of extracted DNA, with a range of about 0.17 to 27.4 ug. Summary of the overall study and its limitations: CD8+ Simpson's diversity did not differ significantly between patients and healthy controls (P=0.060). Although twenty-nine CD8+ CDR3 sequences were shared by patients and controls, these sequences appeared highly expressed in patients and within the immunodominant clones of patients.

In this study, sorted CD4+ and CD8+ T cells from the blood of healthy subjects and of severe aplastic anemia patients had their TCR repertoires deep-sequenced. Ficoll-Paque density gradient centrifugation was used to isolate peripheral blood mononuclear cells. CD4+ and CD8+ T cells were sorted by FACS or magnetic beads before DNA extraction. TCR beta VDJ combination and CDR3 sequence profiling used genomic DNA as the template. TCR repertoire sequencing was run on an Illumina HiSeq 2000. Per the authors' processing: TRBV/TRBJ rearrangement plots, CDR3 size and DJ length profiles, and Simpson's diversity index were used to assess repertoires. Whichever DNA sequence was most abundant in the deep sequencing data was defined as the immunodominant clone. CDR3 amino acid sequences were checked for sharing across subjects and were also compared against the VDJdb database and published repertoires. TCRdb applied fastp at Q25 and MiXCR to the public reads, then kept only in-frame beta chains. One record per CDR3 amino acid sequence lists the most common genes and DNA. The V and J calls shown here were made by TCRdb, not taken from the authors' results. The sample table records 250,000 to 300,000 distinct CDR3 sequences; about 56% of these occur just once. The ten largest clones add up to 7% to 9% of the sample.

A word on this clonotype: Its antigen remains undetermined. A much larger clonotype is one base distant, so this may be a read error.

CDR1 is given as SGDLS and CDR2 as YYNGEE, both from the germline V gene. The CDR3 contains 11 residues, cysteine and phenylalanine counted. Only the CDR3 part of the read is kept: 33 bases, read in frame from the first base. The chain is assembled from TRBV9 and TRBJ2-7, with TRBD1 perhaps the D gene, on 6 matching bases. The origin of this receptor is a human donor with severe aplastic anemia or a healthy control (not recorded which). The sample taken for sequencing was sorted CD4+, CD8+, or CD8+CD57+ T cells (not recorded which) from PBMCs. The CDR3 reads as follows: CASSEQGKERF. The DNA reads as follows: TGTGCCAGCAGTGAACAGGGTAAGGAGCGCTTC.